This is a list of T cell receptor beta chains from one sample in a study of blood T cell repertoires in COVID-19. Method: immunoSEQ multiplex PCR; TCRdb's copy keeps in-frame clones and lacks some. The table has more than 85,000 clones, 84% seen once. Sequenced: peripheral blood. These receptor sequences come from a human donor in a cohort sampled during active COVID-19. Both conserved end residues are part of each CDR3. The order of the fields is J gene, clone size, CDR3 length, V gene, D gene, CDR3 DNA, CDR3 protein. A D gene is named only where the DNA matches it firmly. Clone size is stated in some rows and not others, as once, few, many or a class when expanded.

j_call: TRBJ2-7; clone_size: -; cdr3_length: 16; v_call: TRBV28; d_call: TRBD1; cdr3_nt: TGTGCCAGCAGTTTAAACCCTGGACAGGGTGGCTACGAGCAGTACTTC; cdr3_aa: CASSLNPGQGGYEQYF
j_call: TRBJ2-7; clone_size: -; cdr3_length: 15; v_call: TRBV28; d_call: TRBD2; cdr3_nt: TGTGCCAGCACCGGTGGACTAGCGGGATACGGCGAGCAGTACTTC; cdr3_aa: CASTGGLAGYGEQYF
j_call: TRBJ1-1; clone_size: few; cdr3_length: 15; v_call: TRBV6-2/TRBV6-3; d_call: TRBD1; cdr3_nt: TGTGCCAGCAGTCCCCCTTGGACAGGGGGGACTGAAGCTTTCTTT; cdr3_aa: CASSPPWTGGTEAFF
j_call: TRBJ2-3; clone_size: -; cdr3_length: 16; v_call: TRBV6-4; d_call: TRBD2; cdr3_nt: TGTGCCAGCAGTGATTCCGGGACTAGGGCCACAGATACGCAGTATTTT; cdr3_aa: CASSDSGTRATDTQYF
j_call: TRBJ1-2; clone_size: -; cdr3_length: 13; v_call: TRBV2; d_call: -; cdr3_nt: TGTGCCAGCAGGGGAGACGGGAACTATGGCTACACCTTC; cdr3_aa: CASRGDGNYGYTF
j_call: TRBJ2-6; clone_size: -; cdr3_length: 15; v_call: TRBV6-5; d_call: TRBD1; cdr3_nt: TGTGCCAGCAGTACAGGGGGCGGTGGGGCCAACGTCCTGACTTTC; cdr3_aa: CASSTGGGGANVLTF
j_call: TRBJ2-7; clone_size: -; cdr3_length: 12; v_call: TRBV5-8; d_call: -; cdr3_nt: TGTGCCAGCAGCTTACAGGGCTACGAGCAGTACTTC; cdr3_aa: CASSLQGYEQYF
j_call: TRBJ2-7; clone_size: once; cdr3_length: 13; v_call: TRBV28; d_call: TRBD2; cdr3_nt: TGTGCCAGCACCCGCGGGAGTCTCTACGAGCAGTACTTC; cdr3_aa: CASTRGSLYEQYF
j_call: TRBJ2-1; clone_size: -; cdr3_length: 17; v_call: TRBV3-1/TRBV3-2; d_call: TRBD2; cdr3_nt: TGTGCCAGCAGCCACAATCAACTAGCGGGGGGGCTTAATGAGCAGTTCTTC; cdr3_aa: CASSHNQLAGGLNEQFF
j_call: TRBJ2-2; clone_size: few; cdr3_length: 14; v_call: TRBV19; d_call: TRBD1; cdr3_nt: TGTGCCAGTAGGACCGGGACAGGGTCCGGGGAGCTGTTTTTT; cdr3_aa: CASRTGTGSGELFF